This paragraph reports one T cell receptor (beta chain). Its target is unknown. Clones were read by immunoSEQ multiplex PCR, and TCRdb kept only the in-frame ones, dropping some. The sample lists about 120,000 clones, roughly 88% occurring once. The sample comes from a study of T cell responses to AZD1222 COVID-19 vaccine. Study findings and constraints: Regions 160-218 and 743-854 dominated among vaccine-associated CD4 TCRs spanning spike. The reported proportion of spike-specific TCRs targeting unmutated variant regions was nearly half.

The clonotype comes from an adult in good health. Here the sequenced sample was peripheral blood, taken on day 0 of MenACWY control vaccination.

The DNA of the CDR3 is TGTGCCAGCTCACCCACGCAGGCCTCTGCAACTAATGAAAAACTGTTTTTT. Amino acid sequence: CASSPTQASATNEKLFF. The chain combines TRBV18 with TRBJ1-4; D remains unclear. The CDR3 consists of 17 residues. The germline gives CDR1 KGHSH, CDR2 LQKENI. V shed 3 bases and J shed 0 bases, with 14 bases lying between them.